These T cell receptor beta chains were read from a single sample in a study of brain T cells in children with intractable seizures. Measured with immunoSEQ multiplex PCR; TCRdb has only the in-frame clones, and not every one. The repertoire consists of about 340,000 clones, with over 90% occurring once and the leading ten covering 5.5% to 6%. The input for sequencing was peripheral blood, taken approximately 5 months after surgery. These receptors were obtained from a boy less than two years old with tuberous sclerosis and intractable seizures. The CDR3 runs from the conserved cysteine through the conserved F or W. The D gene is left open where the match is weak. Only part of the rows carry a size: once, few, many, or a class if the clone is expanded.

J	size	D	V	DNA	CDR3
TRBJ2-7	once	TRBD2	TRBV30	TGTGCCTGGGGTTCCGGGACTAGCGGATCCTACGAGCAGTACTTC	CAWGSGTSGSYEQYF
TRBJ2-1	NA	TRBD1	TRBV7-2	TGTGCCAGCAGCCCGCGAACAGGGGATGAGCAGTTCTTC	CASSPRTGDEQFF
TRBJ2-3	NA	NA	TRBV20-1	TGCAGTGCTAGTAAGGAGAACACGAAGAGGACCGATACGCAGTATTTT	CSASKENTKRTDTQYF
TRBJ2-4	NA	NA	TRBV25-1	TGTGCCAGCAGTGAAACGGGCGGGAAAAACATTCAGTACTTC	CASSETGGKNIQYF
TRBJ2-5	NA	TRBD1	TRBV27	TGTGCCAGCAGCCCGGACAGGGAAAGGACGGAGACCCAGTACTTC	CASSPDRERTETQYF
TRBJ2-5	NA	TRBD2	TRBV5-6	TGTGCCAGCAGCTTAGTAGGCGGGAGGTTCGAGACCCAGTACTTC	CASSLVGGRFETQYF
TRBJ2-1	NA	NA	TRBV7-9	TGTGCCAGCAGCTTAGTTACGGGGGACAATGAGCAGTTCTTC	CASSLVTGDNEQFF
TRBJ2-2	NA	NA	TRBV11-2	TGTGCCAGCAGCTTATTCGGGGCTGGGAACACCGGGGAGCTGTTTTTT	CASSLFGAGNTGELFF
TRBJ2-6	NA	NA	TRBV7-9	TGTGCCAGCAGCTTACTACAGCTACACTCTGGGGCCAACGTCCTGACTTTC	CASSLLQLHSGANVLTF
TRBJ2-7	NA	TRBD2	TRBV4-1	TGCGCCAGCAGCCAAGCTGGAGCGGGAGGGTCCTACGAGCAGTACTTC	CASSQAGAGGSYEQYF
TRBJ2-7	NA	TRBD2	TRBV4-1	TGCGCCAGCAGCCAAGTTATCGCTAGCGGGGGGCTGTCCTACGAGCAGTACTTC	CASSQVIASGGLSYEQYF
TRBJ2-3	NA	TRBD2	TRBV13	TGTGCCAGCAGCCCGGGACTAGCCGAGCCAGATACGCAGTATTTT	CASSPGLAEPDTQYF
TRBJ2-7	NA	NA	TRBV3-1/TRBV3-2	TGTGCCAGCAGCCAAGTTAGCTACGAGCAGTACTTC	CASSQVSYEQYF
TRBJ2-5	few	NA	TRBV6-5	TGTGCCAGCCGCACCCGACGGATTCAAGAGACCCAGTACTTC	CASRTRRIQETQYF
TRBJ1-1	NA	NA	TRBV7-9	TGTGCCAGCAGCTTAGGCAGAAGTGAAGCTTTCTTT	CASSLGRSEAFF
TRBJ1-6	few	NA	TRBV5-1	TGCGCCAGCAGACAAGAACCAGGTTCACCCCTCCACTTT	CASRQEPGSPLHF
TRBJ1-2	NA	TRBD1	TRBV29-1	TGCAGCGTTTTAGGACAGGGGAACATCTATGGCTACACCTTC	CSVLGQGNIYGYTF
TRBJ2-2	NA	TRBD2	TRBV5-6	TGTGCCAGCAGCGCGGGGGTCTCCGGGGAGCTGTTTTTT	CASSAGVSGELFF
TRBJ1-3	NA	NA	TRBV28	TGTGCCAGCAGTCCGGGACTGTACTCTGGAAACACCATATATTTT	CASSPGLYSGNTIYF
TRBJ1-2	NA	NA	TRBV5-5	TGTGCCAGCAGCTTTCTCGGTGAGACAGCCTATGGCTACACCTTC	CASSFLGETAYGYTF
TRBJ2-7	once	NA	TRBV7-2	TGTGCCAGCAGCTTCTACTACGAGCAGTACTTC	CASSFYYEQYF
TRBJ2-5	once	NA	TRBV2	TGTGCCAGCAGAAGAGACGGAAACCAAGAGACCCAGTACTTC	CASRRDGNQETQYF
TRBJ2-3	once	NA	TRBV7-8	TGTGCCAGCAGCTTAATCGGCAGGGGCTCTATCCGGGGCACAGATACGCAGTATTTT	CASSLIGRGSIRGTDTQYF
TRBJ2-6	NA	NA	TRBV28	TGTGCCAGCGTCCCCGCGGGGACGGGGGCCAACGTCCTGACTTTC	CASVPAGTGANVLTF
TRBJ2-7	NA	NA	TRBV7-6	TGTGCCAGCAGCTCTTGGGACTCCTACGAGCAGTACTTC	CASSSWDSYEQYF
TRBJ2-7	NA	NA	TRBV7-9	TGTGCCAGCAGCGAGGGGGGCGTATACTCCTACGAGCAGTACTTC	CASSEGGVYSYEQYF
TRBJ2-1	once	TRBD2	TRBV20-1	TGCAGCGCCCGACTAGCCAATGAGCAGTTCTTC	CSARLANEQFF
TRBJ2-7	few	TRBD2	TRBV6-5	TGTGCCAGCAGTTACGGGACTAGCTACTACGAGCAGTACTTC	CASSYGTSYYEQYF
TRBJ1-3	few	NA	TRBV7-6	TGTGCCAGCAGCTTAAAGAGTGGGTACTCTGGAAACACCATATATTTT	CASSLKSGYSGNTIYF
TRBJ2-7	NA	NA	TRBV30	TGTGCCTGGAGTGGATCGGCGGGCCCGGGTGAGCAGTACTTC	CAWSGSAGPGEQYF
TRBJ2-3	NA	NA	TRBV4-1	TGCGCCAGCAGCCAAACAGGGATCGGGGGCACAGATACGCAGTATTTT	CASSQTGIGGTDTQYF
TRBJ2-1	NA	TRBD1	TRBV7-8	TGTGCCAGCAGCTTAAGGGAAGGGACAGGGTATAATGAGCAGTTCTTC	CASSLREGTGYNEQFF
TRBJ2-1	NA	NA	TRBV6-1	TGTGCCAGCAGTGAACCCGGGAGTGGGTACAATGAGCAGTTCTTC	CASSEPGSGYNEQFF
TRBJ2-5	NA	NA	TRBV3-1/TRBV3-2	TGTGCCAGCAGCCAAAGAAGGCCCCGGGGCAGCCAAGAGACCCAGTACTTC	CASSQRRPRGSQETQYF
TRBJ1-2	NA	NA	TRBV5-4	TGTGCCAGCAGCTATACGCCACATCATAACTATGGCTACACCTTC	CASSYTPHHNYGYTF
TRBJ2-3	NA	NA	TRBV2	TGTGCCAGCAGTGACGATCCATCCCCTGGCGATACGCAGTATTTT	CASSDDPSPGDTQYF
TRBJ2-1	NA	TRBD2	TRBV6-5	TGTGCCAGCAGTTACTCGCTAGCGGGCCCCTACAATGAGCAGTTCTTC	CASSYSLAGPYNEQFF
TRBJ1-1	NA	NA	TRBV23-1	TGCGCCGCCAGGCAGGGGTACAACACTGAAGCTTTCTTT	CAARQGYNTEAFF
TRBJ1-5	NA	NA	TRBV6-1	TGTGCCAGCAGTGAAGTTGGAGCCCCGGGGCCCCAGCATTTT	CASSEVGAPGPQHF
TRBJ2-2	NA	TRBD2	TRBV7-2	TGTGCCAGCAGCCCGACTAGCGGGGCCGGGGAGCTGTTTTTT	CASSPTSGAGELFF
TRBJ1-1	NA	NA	TRBV28	TGTGCCAGCAGCCCTGCCGACACTGAAGCTTTCTTT	CASSPADTEAFF
TRBJ2-5	NA	NA	TRBV9	TGTGCCAGCAGCGTACGGGGTCAAGAGACCCAGTACTTC	CASSVRGQETQYF
TRBJ2-1	NA	TRBD2	TRBV7-3	TGTGCCAGCAGCTCAGCGGGAGGCCGCGATGAGCAGTTCTTC	CASSSAGGRDEQFF
TRBJ2-7	NA	TRBD2	TRBV27	TGTGCCAGCAGCCCCTCGGGACTAGGCGTCATCGAGCAGTACTTC	CASSPSGLGVIEQYF
TRBJ2-2	once	TRBD1	TRBV24-1	TGTGCCACCAGTGAAAGGGACAGTCCTACCGGGGAGCTGTTTTTT	CATSERDSPTGELFF
TRBJ2-7	NA	NA	TRBV19	TGTGCCAGTAGCGACAGTCCAACCGGCTACGAGCAGTACTTC	CASSDSPTGYEQYF
TRBJ1-2	NA	NA	TRBV5-4	TGTGCCAGCAGCTTGGACATCTCTCCGGGTTCAGCTAACTATGGCTACACCTTC	CASSLDISPGSANYGYTF
TRBJ2-1	NA	NA	TRBV10-3	TGTGCCATCAGTGAGTCGACGGAGGGCCTCTCTCTAACCAATGAGCAGTTCTTC	CAISESTEGLSLTNEQFF
TRBJ1-2	NA	NA	TRBV6-5	TGTGCCAGCAGCAGTATCGAGGGTAATGGCTACACCTTC	CASSSIEGNGYTF
TRBJ1-6	NA	TRBD1	TRBV3-1/TRBV3-2	TGTGCCAGCAGCCGGACAGGGTCGGATTCACCCCTCCACTTT	CASSRTGSDSPLHF
TRBJ1-3	NA	NA	TRBV6-2/TRBV6-3	TGTGCCAGCAGCCTTGGTGGGGCTGGAAACACCATATATTTT	CASSLGGAGNTIYF
TRBJ2-2	NA	NA	TRBV24-1	TGTGCCACCAGTGACCCCGGGACACCCTACGGGGAGCTGTTTTTT	CATSDPGTPYGELFF
TRBJ1-3	once	NA	TRBV5-1	TGCGCCAGCAGCTTGGAAGGTCAATCCGGAAACACCATATATTTT	CASSLEGQSGNTIYF
TRBJ2-7	NA	NA	TRBV5-1	TGCGCCAGCAGCTTGGACGACCCCAGGGGCGAGCAGTACTTC	CASSLDDPRGEQYF
TRBJ1-3	NA	NA	TRBV6-2/TRBV6-3	TGTGCCAGCAGCGCCTGGGATGGAAACACCATATATTTT	CASSAWDGNTIYF
TRBJ1-5	NA	TRBD1	TRBV15	TGTGCCACCAGCAGACGGACAGGAAGCCTAATCGCCCAGCATTTT	CATSRRTGSLIAQHF
TRBJ1-4	NA	NA	TRBV6-9	TGTGCCAGCCTTCCCCCGATGTTGGAAAAACTGTTTTTT	CASLPPMLEKLFF
TRBJ2-3	NA	NA	TRBV9	TGTGCCAGCAGCGTAGGAGAGATGGGAGGCTCAGATACGCAGTATTTT	CASSVGEMGGSDTQYF
TRBJ1-1	NA	NA	TRBV5-4	TGTGCCAGCAGCCCGAAGACAGTCGCCCCCAACGCTGAAGCTTTCTTT	CASSPKTVAPNAEAFF